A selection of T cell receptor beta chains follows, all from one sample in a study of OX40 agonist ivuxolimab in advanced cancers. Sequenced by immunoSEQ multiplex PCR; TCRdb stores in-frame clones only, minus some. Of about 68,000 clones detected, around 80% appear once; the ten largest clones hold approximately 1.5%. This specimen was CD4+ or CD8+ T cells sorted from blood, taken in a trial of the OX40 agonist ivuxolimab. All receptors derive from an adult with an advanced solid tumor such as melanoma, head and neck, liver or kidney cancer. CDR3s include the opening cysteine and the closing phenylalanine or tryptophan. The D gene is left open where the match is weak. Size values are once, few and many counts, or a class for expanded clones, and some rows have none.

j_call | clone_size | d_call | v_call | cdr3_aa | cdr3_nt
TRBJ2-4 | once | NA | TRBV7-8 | CASSLRRDLAKNIQYF | TGTGCCAGCAGCTTAAGGAGGGACCTAGCCAAAAACATTCAGTACTTC
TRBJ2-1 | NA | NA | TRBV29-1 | CSVETYRDNEQFF | TGCAGCGTTGAAACCTACAGGGACAATGAGCAGTTCTTC
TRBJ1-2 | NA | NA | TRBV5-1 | CASSLAAGSFYGYTF | TGCGCCAGCAGCCTCGCGGCAGGATCATTCTATGGCTACACCTTC
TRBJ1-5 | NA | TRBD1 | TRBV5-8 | CASLLKPTGPKHF | TGTGCCAGCCTACTTAAACCGACAGGGCCGAAGCATTTT
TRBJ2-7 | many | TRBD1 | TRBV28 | CASSRQLRQGTYEQYF | TGTGCCAGCAGCCGACAACTCAGACAGGGAACCTACGAGCAGTACTTC
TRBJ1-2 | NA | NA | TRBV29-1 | CSVVVSAYGYTF | TGCAGCGTTGTTGTCAGTGCGTATGGCTACACCTTC
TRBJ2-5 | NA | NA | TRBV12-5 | CASGPGSFETQYF | TGTGCTAGTGGCCCCGGGAGTTTCGAGACCCAGTACTTC
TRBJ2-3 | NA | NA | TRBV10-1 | CASTPGDTQYF | TGCGCCAGCACCCCCGGGGATACGCAGTATTTT
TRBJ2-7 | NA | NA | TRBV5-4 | CASSFLFEQYF | TGTGCCAGCAGCTTTTTGTTCGAGCAGTACTTC
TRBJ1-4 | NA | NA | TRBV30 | CAWREGAIGFEKLFF | TGTGCCTGGAGGGAGGGCGCAATCGGGTTTGAAAAACTGTTTTTT
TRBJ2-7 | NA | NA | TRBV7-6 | CASSPLTNSYEQYF | TGTGCCAGCAGCCCCTTGACGAACTCCTACGAGCAGTACTTC
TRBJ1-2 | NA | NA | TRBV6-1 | CASSEEQGVF | TGTGCCAGCAGTGAAGAACAGGGAGTGTTC
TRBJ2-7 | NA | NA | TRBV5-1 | CASSLVGGPEFEQYF | TGCGCCAGCAGCTTGGTGGGGGGCCCCGAATTCGAGCAGTACTTC
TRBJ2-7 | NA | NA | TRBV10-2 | CASSEPGLGEQYF | TGCGCCAGCAGTGAGCCGGGACTCGGCGAGCAGTACTTC
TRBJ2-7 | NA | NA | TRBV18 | CASSTGAQTYEQYF | TGTGCCAGCTCGACCGGGGCACAGACCTACGAGCAGTACTTC
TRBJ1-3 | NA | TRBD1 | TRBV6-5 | CASSTGVYGNTIYF | TGTGCCAGCAGCACAGGGGTCTACGGAAACACCATATATTTT
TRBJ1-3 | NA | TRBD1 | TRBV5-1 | CASSFGQGAITSGNTIYF | TGCGCCAGCAGTTTCGGACAGGGGGCTATCACCTCTGGAAACACCATATATTTT
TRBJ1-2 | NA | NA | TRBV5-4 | CASSLGSPTSNYGYTF | TGTGCCAGCAGCTTAGGCTCCCCAACTTCCAACTATGGCTACACCTTC
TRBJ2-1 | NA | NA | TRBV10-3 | CAISNLQGGQFF | TGTGCCATCAGTAACTTACAGGGAGGGCAGTTCTTC
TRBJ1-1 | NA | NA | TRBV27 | CASRQHGANTEAFF | TGTGCCAGCAGACAACACGGAGCGAACACTGAAGCTTTCTTT